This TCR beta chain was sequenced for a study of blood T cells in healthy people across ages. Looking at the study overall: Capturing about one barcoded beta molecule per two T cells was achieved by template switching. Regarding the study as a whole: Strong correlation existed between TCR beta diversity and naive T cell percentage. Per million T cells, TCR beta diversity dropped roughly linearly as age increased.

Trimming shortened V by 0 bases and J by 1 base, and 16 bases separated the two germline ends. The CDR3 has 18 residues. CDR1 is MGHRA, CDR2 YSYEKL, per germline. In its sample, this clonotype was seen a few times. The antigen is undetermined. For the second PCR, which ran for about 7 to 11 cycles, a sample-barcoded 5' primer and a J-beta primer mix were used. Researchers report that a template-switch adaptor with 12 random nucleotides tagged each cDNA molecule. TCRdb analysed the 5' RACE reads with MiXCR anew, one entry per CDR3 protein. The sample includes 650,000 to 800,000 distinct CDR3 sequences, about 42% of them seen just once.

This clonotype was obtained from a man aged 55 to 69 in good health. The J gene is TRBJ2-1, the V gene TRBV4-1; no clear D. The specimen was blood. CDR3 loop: CASSQEIAASGSYNEQFF. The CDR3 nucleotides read TGCGCCAGCAGCCAAGAGATTGCAGCAAGTGGGTCCTACAATGAGCAGTTCTTC.